Listed here are 13 T cell receptor beta chains from one sample, sequenced in a study of a mutant IDH1 vaccine in newly diagnosed glioma. The antigens of these receptors remain unknown. As for time point: week 47, end of study. With topical imiquimod, each dose of the vaccine consisted of 300 ug of mutant IDH1 20-mer peptide. Sequenced by immunoSEQ multiplex PCR; TCRdb stores in-frame clones only, minus some. Among 50,000 or so clones, approximately 84% were seen once, and the ten largest hold roughly 4.5%. The specimen was PBMCs, collected from a glioma patient whose treatment included an IDH1 peptide vaccine. The receptors derive from a woman aged 30 to 39 with glioma. Some clones in this sample may be carry-over from other donors' samples.

The chain combines TRBV20-1 with TRBJ1-2; D ambiguous. Per germline, CDR1 DFQATT and CDR2 SNEGSKA (reference sequence). Trimming removed 5 bases at V and 8 bases at J, with 6 bases between. There are 9 residues in the CDR3. The DNA of the CDR3 is TGCAGTGCTGTCATGGGCTACACCTTC. This encodes CSAVMGYTF.

The gene calls are TRBV30 and TRBJ2-7; 7 bases line up with TRBD2. From germline, CDR1 is GTSNPN and CDR2 SVGIG (reference sequence). The CDR3 is 13 amino acids. V trimming: 2 bases; J trimming: 3 bases; junction bases outside the gene matches: 4. CDR3 in DNA: TGTGCCTGGAGTCGGACTAGTCTCTACGAGCAGTACTTC. It encodes CAWSRTSLYEQYF.

The chain combines TRBV19 with TRBJ1-1, with 9 positions matching TRBD1. Unmatched junction bases numbered 13, after V lost 7 bases and J lost 10 bases. Germline V CDR1 and CDR2: LNHDA, SQIVND (reference sequence). The CDR3 is 14 amino acids. The CDR3 coding sequence is TGTGCCAGTACCCCGGGACAGGGAAGTTTGGGAGCTTTCTTT. Translated: CASTPGQGSLGAFF.

The chain joins TRBV6-1 to TRBJ1-1; 8 nucleotides align to TRBD1. The CDR3 is 15 amino acids. V lost 10 bases and J lost 6; bases outside the gene matches: 16. Germline CDR1 and CDR2: MNHNS and SASEGT. The CDR3 DNA follows: TGTGCCACCCCGGGACAGGAGAGGGGTTATGCTGAAGCTTTCTTT. Encoded protein: CATPGQERGYAEAFF.

This rearrangement joins TRBV5-8 to TRBJ2-7; D is possibly TRBD1 or TRBD2 (5 bases each). Trimming cost V 4 bases and J 2 bases, with 19 bases left between them. CDR1 SGHTS and CDR2 YDEGEE come from the germline V gene. The CDR3 covers 16 residues. CDR3 DNA: TGTGCCAGCAGCCCTGAACCGGGACGCTCGGCCTACGAGCAGTACTTC. It encodes CASSPEPGRSAYEQYF.

In its sample, this clone was seen a few times. This chain links TRBV4-1 with TRBJ1-1; D not certain. The CDR3 is 14 amino acids. Germline V gene sequence: CDR1 MGHRA, CDR2 YSYEKL. Trimming took off 4 bases at V and 0 bases at J, with 9 bases between the two ends. CDR3 in amino acids: CASSPLGMNTEAFF. Written as DNA, the CDR3 is TGCGCCAGCAGCCCGCTGGGCATGAACACTGAAGCTTTCTTT.

This clone has more than one count but fewer than ten. This sequence joins TRBV6-1 and TRBJ1-1; D might be TRBD1 (5 bases). The CDR3 extends over 13 amino acids. Trimming removed 3 bases from V and 0 bases from J, with 5 bases in between. Germline V gives CDR1 MNHNS, CDR2 SASEGT. The CDR3 nucleotides are TGTGCCAGCAGTGACAGGGTGAACACTGAAGCTTTCTTT. This gives the protein CASSDRVNTEAFF.

The chain is built from TRBV30 and TRBJ1-5; TRBD1 matches 7 bases. This CDR3 comprises 13 residues. Germline assignment: CDR1 GTSNPN and CDR2 SVGIG (reference sequence). J was trimmed by 2 bases and V by 3 bases; bases with no gene match: 1. The CDR3 reads CAWSGQGNQPQHF. The CDR3 DNA reads TGTGCCTGGAGCGGACAGGGCAATCAGCCCCAGCATTTT.

This clone was observed a single time. The chain joins TRBV15 to TRBJ1-1; 11 bases agree with TRBD1. Unmatched junction bases numbered 4, after V lost 3 bases and J lost 4 bases. CDR3 length: 15 amino acids. Germline CDR1 is LNHNV and CDR2 is YYDKDF (reference sequence). The CDR3 sequence is CATSSRDRGTTEAFF. The CDR3 DNA is TGTGCCACCAGCAGCCGGGACAGGGGGACCACTGAAGCTTTCTTT.

The chain carries TRBV7-6 and TRBJ1-1, with D maybe TRBD1 (5 bases). CDR1 is SGHVS and CDR2 is FNYEAQ in the germline V gene. Trimming left V 5 bases short and J 5 bases short, with 12 bases between. The CDR3 sequence is 13 residues long. CDR3 nucleotides: TGTGCCAGCAGCCCCCGGCGGGGGACTGAAGCTTTCTTT. Encoded protein: CASSPRRGTEAFF.

The chain combines TRBV4-2 with TRBJ2-3; 7 positions match TRBD2. The germline CDR1 and CDR2 sequences are LGHNA and YNFKEQ. CDR3 length: 15 amino acids. The V segment lost 4 bases and the J segment 3 bases; nucleotides outside the gene matches: 7. This CDR3 reads CASSRRTSLTDTQYF. The DNA for the CDR3 is TGTGCCAGCAGCCGCCGGACTAGTCTGACAGATACGCAGTATTTT.

The chain is built from TRBV9 and TRBJ2-1, with 12 positions matching TRBD2. Per the germline V gene, CDR1 is SGDLS and CDR2 is YYNGEE. The length of the CDR3 is 13 residues. J gave up 6 bases and V 10 bases, and 5 bases lay outside the gene matches. The CDR3: CASGLAGLNEQFF. In nucleotides, the CDR3 is TGTGCCTCCGGACTAGCGGGGCTCAATGAGCAGTTCTTC.

The chain employs TRBV12-5 and TRBJ2-7; D gene unclear. V was shortened by 0 bases and J by 7 bases, with 13 bases between the two germline ends. Germline V CDR1 and CDR2: LGHNT, FRNRAP. CDR3 length equals 14 residues. In nucleotides, the CDR3 is TGTGCTAGTGGTTTGGTACTGGGGTTTGGGGAGCAGTACTTC. Residues: CASGLVLGFGEQYF.